Following are 4 T cell receptor beta chains from one sample sequenced in a study of beta chain features in type 1 diabetes (dated by TCRdb to the late 2010s). Study-wide conclusions, independent of this receptor: In all four CD4+ subsets, TCRB CDR3 length was moderately but significantly shorter in type 1 diabetes patients.

These receptors are not linked to any known antigen. Libraries were prepared through the immunoSEQ multiplex PCR assay. The High Capacity cDNA Reverse Transcription Kit was used to reverse transcribe all of the isolated RNA, meaning that expressed TCRB transcripts were what got sequenced. Held by TCRdb, this immuneACCESS table contains in-frame sequences only and omits some clones. Under half of the omission traces to an unresolved V gene where checked; the cause of the rest is unknown. The sample profile shows 250,000 or so clones; roughly 21% of them were found once. The ten largest clones take up more than 0.025% of the sample. The specimen was naive CD4+ T cells from blood. The intended sense of this specimen's cell subset or site label: true naive CD4+ T cells. These receptors all come from a woman aged 40 to 49 with type 1 diabetes.

In its sample, this clone was seen a few times. The rearrangement uses TRBV7-3 and TRBJ2-3, with D uncertain. Trimming cost V 5 bases and J 0 bases, with 6 bases left between them. Germline values: CDR1 SGHTA, CDR2 FQGTGA. There are 13 residues in the CDR3. In nucleotides, the CDR3 is TGTGCCAGCAGCATCTTTAGCACAGATACGCAGTATTTT. It specifies CASSIFSTDTQYF.

This clone was recorded a few times. The CDR3 DNA follows: TGTGCCAGCAGCTCCTATAGGACAGGGAGCTACGAGCAGTACTTC. Translated, it gives CASSSYRTGSYEQYF. The rearrangement uses TRBV5-8 and TRBJ2-7; 8 nucleotides align to TRBD1. The V and J ends lost 3 bases and 3 bases, in that order; junction bases with no gene match: 8. The CDR3 runs 15 residues. The germline gives CDR1 SGHTS, CDR2 YDEGEE.

V usage is TRBV7-8 and J usage is TRBJ1-1; maybe TRBD1 (6 bases). Per the germline V gene, CDR1 is SGHVS and CDR2 is FQNEAQ. The germline V and J ends were trimmed by 2 bases and 6 bases, with 13 bases remaining between them. CDR3 length: 14 amino acids. CDR3 region: CASSLSYREAEAFF. In DNA form, the CDR3 reads TGTGCCAGCAGCTTATCATACAGGGAAGCTGAAGCTTTCTTT.

This clone was seen more than once but under ten times. The chain is built from TRBV5-1 and TRBJ2-2; 8 bases map to TRBD2. Per germline, CDR1 SGHRS and CDR2 YFSETQ. The CDR3 extends over 15 amino acids. With V trimmed by 1 base and J by 4 bases, 3 bases remained unmatched. Here the CDR3 DNA reads TGCGCCAGCAGCTTGCGGGAGGGCGGCACCGGGGAGCTGTTTTTT. It specifies CASSLREGGTGELFF.